This paragraph reports one TCR beta chain. Its specificity is not known. The CDR3 spans 15 residues. V was clipped by 2 bases and J by 4 bases, with 13 bases between them. Per germline, CDR1 MNHEY and CDR2 SVGAGI. TCRdb processed the RT-PCR reads anew with MiXCR; each CDR3 protein has one entry. The sample lists under 950,000 distinct CDR3 sequences; approximately 21% were seen once. This entry comes from a study of response to subunit inactivated influenza vaccine. Study-level points and caveats: T cells newly recruited by each seasonal influenza vaccination are few, the authors suggested.

The TCR was taken from a man aged 45-65 years who received an inactivated influenza vaccine. This specimen consisted of PBMCs from blood, obtained 4 to 6 days after vaccination. The gene calls are TRBV6-5 and TRBJ2-3; no definite D call. CDR3 in amino acids: CASSYGSLGPDTQYF. The CDR3 DNA is TGTGCCAGCAGTTACGGCAGCCTCGGCCCAGATACGCAGTATTTT.